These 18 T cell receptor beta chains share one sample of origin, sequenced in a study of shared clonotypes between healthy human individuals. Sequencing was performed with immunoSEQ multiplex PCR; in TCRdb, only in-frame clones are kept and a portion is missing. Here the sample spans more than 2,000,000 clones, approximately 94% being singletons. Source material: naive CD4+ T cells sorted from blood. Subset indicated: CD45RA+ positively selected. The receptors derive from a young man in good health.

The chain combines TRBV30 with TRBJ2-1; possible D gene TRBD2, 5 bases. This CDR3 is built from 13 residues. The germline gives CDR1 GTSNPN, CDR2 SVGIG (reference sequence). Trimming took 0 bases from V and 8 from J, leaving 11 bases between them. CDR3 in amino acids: CAWSVFGLHEQFF. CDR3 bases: TGTGCCTGGAGTGTTTTTGGACTCCATGAGCAGTTCTTC.

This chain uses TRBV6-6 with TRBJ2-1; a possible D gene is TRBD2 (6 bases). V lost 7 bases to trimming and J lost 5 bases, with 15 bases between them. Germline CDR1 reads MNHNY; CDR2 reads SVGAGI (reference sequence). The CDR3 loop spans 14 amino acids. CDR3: CASKGGMSHNEQFF. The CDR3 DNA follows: TGTGCCAGCAAGGGCGGGATGAGCCACAATGAGCAGTTCTTC.

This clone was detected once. As DNA, the CDR3 is TGCGCCAGCAGCTTGTCCCCCAGGGATTCACCCCTCCACTTT. Protein: CASSLSPRDSPLHF. The chain employs TRBV5-1 and TRBJ1-6, with a possible D match to TRBD1 (5 bases). V was cut by 1 base and J by 8 bases, with 10 bases left in between. The CDR3 has 14 residues. Germline values: CDR1 SGHRS, CDR2 YFSETQ. The variable domain in full, with the rest retrieved from reference TRBV5-1 and TRBJ1-6, is KAGVTQTPRYLIKTRGQQVTLSCSPISGHRSVSWYQQTPGQGLQFLFEYFSETQRNKGNFPGRFSGRQFSNSRSEMNVSTLELGDSALYLCASSLSPRDSPLHFGNGTRLTVT.

CDR3 in amino acids: CASSPSLGGIGANVLTF. In nucleotides, the CDR3 is TGTGCCAGCAGTCCCTCGTTGGGGGGTATTGGGGCCAACGTCCTGACTTTC. This rearrangement joins TRBV27 to TRBJ2-6; a weak D match, TRBD2 (6 bases). This CDR3 contains 17 residues. Germline CDR1 and CDR2: MNHEY and SMNVEV (reference sequence). V was trimmed by 5 bases and J by 3 bases, leaving 17 bases between them.

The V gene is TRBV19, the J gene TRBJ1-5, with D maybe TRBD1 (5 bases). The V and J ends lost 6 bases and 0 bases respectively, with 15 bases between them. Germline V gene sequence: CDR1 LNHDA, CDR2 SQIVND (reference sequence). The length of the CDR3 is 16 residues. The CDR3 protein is CASRPPGGVSNQPQHF. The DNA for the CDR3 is TGTGCCAGTAGGCCCCCGGGGGGAGTTAGCAATCAGCCCCAGCATTTT.

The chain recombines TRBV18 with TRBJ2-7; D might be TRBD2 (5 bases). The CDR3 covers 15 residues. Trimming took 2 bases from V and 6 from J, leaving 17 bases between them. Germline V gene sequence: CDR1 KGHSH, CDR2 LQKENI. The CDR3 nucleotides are TGTGCCAGCTCACCAAGTGAGGTTGGTGGGAGCGAGCAGTACTTC. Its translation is CASSPSEVGGSEQYF.

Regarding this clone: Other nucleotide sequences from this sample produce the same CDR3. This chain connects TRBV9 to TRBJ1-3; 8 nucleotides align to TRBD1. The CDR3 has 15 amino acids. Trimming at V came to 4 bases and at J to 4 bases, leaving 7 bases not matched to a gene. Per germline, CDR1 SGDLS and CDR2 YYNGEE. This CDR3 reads CASSPRTGSGNTIYF. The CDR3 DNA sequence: TGTGCCAGCAGCCCCCGGACAGGGTCCGGAAACACCATATATTTT.

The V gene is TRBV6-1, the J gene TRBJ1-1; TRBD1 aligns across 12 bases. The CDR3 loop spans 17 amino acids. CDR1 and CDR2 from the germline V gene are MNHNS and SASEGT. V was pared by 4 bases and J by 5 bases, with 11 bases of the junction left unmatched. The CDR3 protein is CASSGRAGQGAYTEAFF. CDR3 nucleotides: TGTGCCAGCAGTGGCCGGGCGGGACAGGGGGCGTATACTGAAGCTTTCTTT.

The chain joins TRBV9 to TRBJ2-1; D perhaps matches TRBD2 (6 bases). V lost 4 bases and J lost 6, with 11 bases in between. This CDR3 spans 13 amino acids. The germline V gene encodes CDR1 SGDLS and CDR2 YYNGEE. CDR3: CASSLGTSNEQFF. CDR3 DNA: TGTGCCAGCAGCCTCGGGACTTCCAATGAGCAGTTCTTC.

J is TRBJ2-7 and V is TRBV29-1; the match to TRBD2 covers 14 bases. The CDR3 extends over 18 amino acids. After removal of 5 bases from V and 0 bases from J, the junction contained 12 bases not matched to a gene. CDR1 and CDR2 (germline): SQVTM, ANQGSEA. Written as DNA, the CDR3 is TGCAGCGTTACACAGGGACGGACTAGCGGGGGGAGCTCCTACGAGCAGTACTTC. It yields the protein CSVTQGRTSGGSSYEQYF.

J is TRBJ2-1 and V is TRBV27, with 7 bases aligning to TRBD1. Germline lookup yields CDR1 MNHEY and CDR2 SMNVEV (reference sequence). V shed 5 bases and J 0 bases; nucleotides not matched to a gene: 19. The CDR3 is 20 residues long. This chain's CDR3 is CASSPPVEGGFSGSYNEQFF. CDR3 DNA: TGTGCCAGCAGTCCACCTGTGGAAGGGGGCTTTTCGGGCTCCTACAATGAGCAGTTCTTC.

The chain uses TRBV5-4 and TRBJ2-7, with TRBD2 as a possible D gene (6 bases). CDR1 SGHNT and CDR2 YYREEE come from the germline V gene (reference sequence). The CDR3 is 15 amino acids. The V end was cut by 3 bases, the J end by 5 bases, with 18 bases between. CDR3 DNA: TGTGCCAGCAGCTCCCCGGGACTGCTTGGGGACGAGCAGTACTTC. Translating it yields CASSSPGLLGDEQYF.

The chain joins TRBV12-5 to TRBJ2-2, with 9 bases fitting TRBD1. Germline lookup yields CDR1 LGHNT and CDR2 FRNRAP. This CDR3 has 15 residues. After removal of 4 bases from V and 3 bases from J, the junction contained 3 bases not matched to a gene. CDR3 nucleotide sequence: TGTGCTAGTGGTTCCACAGGGGGCTACACCGGGGAGCTGTTTTTT. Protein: CASGSTGGYTGELFF. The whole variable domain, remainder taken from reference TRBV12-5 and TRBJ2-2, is DARVTQTPRHKVTEMGQEVTMRCQPILGHNTVFWYRQTMMQGLELLAYFRNRAPLDDSGMPKDRFSAEMPDATLATLKIQPSEPRDSAVYFCASGSTGGYTGELFFGEGSRLTVL.

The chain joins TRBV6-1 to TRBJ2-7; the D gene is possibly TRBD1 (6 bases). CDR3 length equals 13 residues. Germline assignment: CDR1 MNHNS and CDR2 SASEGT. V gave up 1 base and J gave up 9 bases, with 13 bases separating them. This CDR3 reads CASSEGQGTGQYF. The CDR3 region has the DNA TGTGCCAGCAGTGAAGGGCAGGGGACGGGGCAGTACTTC.

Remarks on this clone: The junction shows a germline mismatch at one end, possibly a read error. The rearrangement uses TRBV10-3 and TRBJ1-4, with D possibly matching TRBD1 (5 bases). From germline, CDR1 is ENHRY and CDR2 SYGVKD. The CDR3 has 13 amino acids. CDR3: CAISGGIDEKLFF. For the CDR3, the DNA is TGTGCCATAAGTGGGGGAATTGATGAAAAACTGTTTTTT.

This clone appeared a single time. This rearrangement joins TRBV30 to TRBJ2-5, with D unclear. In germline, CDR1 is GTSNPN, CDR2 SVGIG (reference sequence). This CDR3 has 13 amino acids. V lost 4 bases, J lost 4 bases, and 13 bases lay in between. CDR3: CAWTGSPRETQYF. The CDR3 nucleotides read TGTGCCTGGACAGGATCACCGCGAGAGACCCAGTACTTC.

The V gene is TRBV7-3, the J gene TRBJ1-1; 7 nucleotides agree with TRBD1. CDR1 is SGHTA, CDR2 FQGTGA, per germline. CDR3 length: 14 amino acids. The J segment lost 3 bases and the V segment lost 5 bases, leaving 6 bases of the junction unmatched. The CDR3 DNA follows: TGTGCCAGCAGCCAGACAGGGATCTACACTGAAGCTTTCTTT. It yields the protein CASSQTGIYTEAFF.

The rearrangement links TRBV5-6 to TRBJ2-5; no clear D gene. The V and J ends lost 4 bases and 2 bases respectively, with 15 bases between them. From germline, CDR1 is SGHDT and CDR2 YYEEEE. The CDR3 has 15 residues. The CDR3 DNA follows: TGTGCCAGCAGCATAACGCTGGACGGGCAAGAGACCCAGTACTTC. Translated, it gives CASSITLDGQETQYF. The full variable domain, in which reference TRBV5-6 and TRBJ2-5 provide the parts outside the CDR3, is DAGVTQSPTHLIKTRGQQVTLRCSPKSGHDTVSWYQQALGQGPQFIFQYYEEEERQRGNFPDRFSGHQFPNYSSELNVNALLLGDSALYLCASSITLDGQETQYFGPGTRLLVL.